The 16 T cell receptor beta chains presented below share a single source sample, sequenced in a study of T cell clonality in common variable immunodeficiency. Method: immunoSEQ multiplex PCR; TCRdb's copy keeps in-frame clones and lacks some. The sample has some 40,000 clones, none seen only once. Material: peripheral blood mononuclear cells. The source is a person aged 18 to 75 in good health.

This clone was picked up many times. Read sequence stops 3 residues before the CDR3 end, and the germline J gene provides the missing end. J is TRBJ1-1 and V is TRBV19, with 11 nucleotides matching TRBD1. CDR1 and CDR2 (germline): LNHDA, SQIVND (reference sequence). The length of the CDR3 is 16 residues. V was clipped by 3 bases and J by 6 bases; unmatched bases: 9. The sequenced CDR3 bases are TGTGCCAGTAGTATTAGCGGACAGGGGGCGGAGGCTGAA. Its protein is CASSISGQGAEAE. The whole CDR3 sequence is CASSISGQGAEAEAFF.

This clone has ten or more counts. The read terminates 3 residues before the CDR3 end, so the remaining end is supplied by the germline J gene. V usage is TRBV10-3 and J usage is TRBJ1-1; perhaps TRBD1 as D (6 bases). The V gene's germline CDR1 is ENHRY and CDR2 SYGVKD. CDR3 size: 15 residues. V was trimmed by 6 bases and J by 1 base, leaving 15 bases between them. CDR3 residues: CAISEGGRSNTEAFF. The CDR3 bases that were read are TGTGCCATCAGCGAGGGGGGCAGATCGAACACTGAA.

This clone was picked up many times. The read ends 3 residues early relative to the CDR3; the germline J gene fills the gap. The genes are TRBV30 and TRBJ2-1, with 7 nucleotides matching TRBD2. V trimming: 1 base; J trimming: 4 bases; junction bases outside the gene matches: 7. CDR1 and CDR2 (germline): GTSNPN, SVGIG (reference sequence). The CDR3 length is 15 residues. CDR3 protein: CAWSDGGLMYNEQFF. The part of the CDR3 DNA that was read is TGTGCCTGGAGTGATGGGGGACTAATGTACAATGAG.

This clone was recorded many times. From the germline J gene comes the end of the CDR3, since the read stops 3 residues before it. This rearrangement joins TRBV29-1 to TRBJ1-2; 8 nucleotides agree with TRBD1. The CDR3 sequence is 10 residues long. J was trimmed by 7 bases and V by 6 bases; bases with no gene match: 1. Germline V gene sequence: CDR1 SQVTM, CDR2 ANQGSEA. CDR3 bases read: TGCAGCGTCGACAGGGGTGGC. It yields the protein CSVDRGG. The whole CDR3 protein reads CSVDRGGYTF.

This clone was counted many times. The CDR3 extends 3 residues past the end of the read, so its final part is completed from the germline J gene. The chain is built from TRBV20-1 and TRBJ1-5; D may be TRBD1 (5 bases). The CDR3 extends over 15 amino acids. Germline V CDR1 and CDR2: DFQATT, SNEGSKA (reference sequence). V was cut by 4 bases and J by 6 bases, with 19 bases left in between. CDR3 loop: CSATIPGAGGQPQHF. CDR3 DNA, as far as it was read: TGCAGTGCTACGATCCCCGGGGCCGGGGGTCAGCCC.

This clone has a count of ten or more. The DNA ends 3 residues before the CDR3 does, and the rest of the CDR3 is filled in from the germline J gene. The rearrangement uses TRBV19 and TRBJ2-2; the D is unclear. CDR1 LNHDA and CDR2 SQIVND come from the germline V gene (reference sequence). Trimming shortened V by 7 bases and J by 2 bases, and 11 bases separated the two germline ends. This CDR3 is built from 14 residues. CDR3 bases read: TGTGCCAGTAACGAGGCTTTAAACACCGGGGAG. It yields the protein CASNEALNTGE. The entire CDR3 is CASNEALNTGELFF.

This clone showed up many times. Here the CDR3 reads CSAKTQKTSTDTQYF. The sequenced CDR3 bases are TGCAGTGCAAAGACTCAGAAAACTAGCACAGATACG. This chain connects TRBV29-1 to TRBJ2-3; D gene ambiguous. The read stops 3 residues short of the end of the CDR3; the missing end is completed from the germline J gene. Germline CDR1 reads SQVTM; CDR2 reads ANQGSEA. The CDR3 is 15 amino acids.

This clone was recorded at least ten times. The read ends 3 residues before the CDR3 terminus; that terminus is restored from the germline J gene. This chain joins TRBV10-3 and TRBJ2-5, with TRBD2 matching over 12 bases. V trimming: 0 bases; J trimming: 2 bases; junction bases outside the gene matches: 4. The CDR3 is 17 residues long. Germline values: CDR1 ENHRY, CDR2 SYGVKD. The CDR3 region is CAISESTSGGPQETQYF. The CDR3 DNA, read in part, is TGTGCCATCAGTGAGTCTACTAGCGGGGGGCCACAAGAGACC.

As to this clone: The read ends 3 residues before the CDR3 terminus; that terminus is restored from the germline J gene. The chain combines TRBV25-1 with TRBJ2-1; D not resolved. CDR1 and CDR2 from the germline V gene are MGHDK and SYGVNS. The V gene lost 7 bases and the J gene lost 6 bases, with 10 bases spanning the gap. The CDR3 has 12 residues. This CDR3 is CASMSLVNEQFF. Incomplete CDR3 DNA: TGTGCCAGCATGAGTCTAGTCAATGAG.

This clone was observed at least ten times. Read sequence stops 3 residues before the CDR3 end, and the germline J gene provides the missing end. The chain links TRBV10-3 to TRBJ2-3; weak D call: TRBD2 (5 bases). The CDR3 has 16 amino acids. Trimming stripped 7 bases from V and 2 bases from J, with 19 bases between. CDR1 is ENHRY and CDR2 is SYGVKD in the germline V gene. The sequenced CDR3 bases are TGTGCCATCAATCCTCAACGGGGAAGGGACACAGATACG. Translating gives CAINPQRGRDTDT. In full, the CDR3 reads CAINPQRGRDTDTQYF.

This clone was recorded at least ten times. The read gets to within 3 residues of the CDR3 end, and the germline J gene fills in the rest. The gene calls are TRBV15 and TRBJ1-5; TRBD1 might be the D (5 bases). V lost 1 base and J 5 bases, leaving 12 bases between the germline ends. Germline V gene sequence: CDR1 LNHNV, CDR2 YYDKDF (reference sequence). The CDR3 loop spans 15 amino acids. CDR3 residues: CATSRGDSRYQPQHF. The CDR3 DNA, read in part, is TGTGCCACCAGCAGAGGAGACAGCCGCTATCAGCCC.

This clone was counted ten times or more. With the read ending 3 residues before the CDR3 end, the germline J gene is used to fill in that end. The chain recombines TRBV10-3 with TRBJ2-1, with D tentatively TRBD1 (5 bases). Germline V gene lookup returns CDR1 ENHRY and CDR2 SYGVKD. The ends were cut back, 6 bases at V and 8 bases at J, with 11 bases in the middle. CDR3 length equals 12 residues. The DNA read from the CDR3 is TGTGCCATCAGCCCTGCAGGGTATGAG. As protein: CAISPAGYE. The entire CDR3 sequence reads CAISPAGYEQFF.

The sample holds many counts of this clone. The read comes to an end 3 residues before the CDR3 does, leaving the germline J gene to fill in the end. V usage is TRBV10-3 and J usage is TRBJ1-1; D not certain. CDR1 and CDR2 (germline): ENHRY, SYGVKD. This CDR3 contains 15 residues. Trimming took 0 bases from V and 4 from J, leaving 12 bases between them. The sequenced CDR3 bases are TGTGCCATCAGTGAGTCGCCGATCGGCGGCACTGAA. Its translation: CAISESPIGGTE. The full-length CDR3 reads as CAISESPIGGTEAFF.

This clone was observed many times. Sequencing ends 3 residues short of the CDR3 end; the germline J gene provides the rest. The chain joins TRBV7-9 to TRBJ2-7; 9 bases align to TRBD1. The V segment lost 1 base and the J segment 2 bases; nucleotides outside the gene matches: 3. The CDR3 has 15 amino acids. Germline CDR1 is SEHNR and CDR2 is FQNEAQ (reference sequence). The DNA read from the CDR3 is TGTGCCAGCAGCTTAGTGGGGGACAGGGCCTACGAG. It encodes CASSLVGDRAYE. The entire CDR3 reads CASSLVGDRAYEQYF.

This clone turned up a few times. The read terminates 3 residues before the CDR3 end, so the remaining end is supplied by the germline J gene. This chain uses TRBV7-9 with TRBJ2-3; TRBD2 might be the D (5 bases). Trimming removed 9 bases from V and 5 bases from J, with 15 bases in between. In germline, CDR1 is SEHNR, CDR2 FQNEAQ (reference sequence). The CDR3 has 13 amino acids. The covered CDR3 bases are TGTGCCAGTCGGGGTAGGGCGGAAGATACG. Encoded protein: CASRGRAEDT. The full-length CDR3 reads as CASRGRAEDTQYF.

This clone has a count of ten or more. The read ends 3 residues early relative to the CDR3; the germline J gene fills the gap. V gene TRBV19 combines with J gene TRBJ1-2; D possibly corresponds to TRBD1 (6 bases). Germline V gene data show CDR1 as LNHDA and CDR2 as SQIVND (reference sequence). The CDR3 is 14 residues long. CDR3 bases read: TGTGCCAGTAGTATATTTTCAGGGGAGGGAGGC. It yields the protein CASSIFSGEGG. The full CDR3 is CASSIFSGEGGYTF.